The 27 T cell receptor beta chains below were found in one sample sequenced in a study of CD8+CD57+ T cells in acquired aplastic anemia. The use of genomic DNA as template underpinned the TCR beta VDJ and CDR3 profiling. TCRdb passed the reads through MiXCR, listing each CDR3 protein once. The table lists over 150,000 distinct CDR3 sequences, about 44% of them singletons. Selection for sequencing was limited to patients who had shown CD8+CD57+ cell expansion by flow cytometry. The sample comprised sorted CD4+, CD8+, or CD8+CD57+ T cells (not recorded which) from PBMCs. The receptors were sampled from a human donor with aplastic anemia.

This clonotype was counted many times. The V gene is TRBV6-5, the J gene TRBJ1-6; 8 nucleotides line up with TRBD1. CDR3 size: 14 residues. Germline assignment: CDR1 MNHEY and CDR2 SVGAGI. Trimming at V came to 4 bases and at J to 5 bases, leaving 1 base not matched to a gene. The CDR3 sequence: CASSLTGDNSPLHF. The DNA of the CDR3 is TGTGCCAGCAGTTTGACAGGGGATAATTCACCCCTCCACTTT.

In this sample, this clonotype turned up many times. The V call is TRBV20-1, the J call TRBJ1-3; no reliable D call. Per the germline V gene, CDR1 is DFQATT and CDR2 is SNEGSKA (reference sequence). The V end lost 6 bases, the J end lost 7 bases, and 10 bases lay between the germline ends. This CDR3 has 11 residues. The CDR3 here is CSAHIRNTIYF. CDR3 in DNA: TGCAGTGCCCATATCAGGAACACCATATATTTT.

The sample holds many counts of this clonotype. This chain joins TRBV6-1 and TRBJ1-1; 7 bases fit TRBD1. With 10 bases clipped from V and 1 base from J, the junction kept 3 bases outside the gene matches. The CDR3 length is 12 residues. CDR1 and CDR2 (germline): MNHNS, SASEGT. The CDR3 region has the DNA TGTGCCACCAACAGGGGGAACACTGAAGCTTTCTTT. Translation: CATNRGNTEAFF.

This chain connects TRBV15 to TRBJ2-3; the D call may be TRBD1 or TRBD2 (6 bases each). The CDR3 spans 15 residues. The germline V and J ends were trimmed by 1 base and 1 base, with 9 bases remaining between them. CDR1 LNHNV and CDR2 YYDKDF come from the germline V gene (reference sequence). The CDR3 reads CATSRGGAGTDTQYF. In nucleotides, the CDR3 is TGTGCCACCAGCAGAGGGGGGGCAGGCACAGATACGCAGTATTTT.

This clonotype has at least ten counts. The chain couples TRBV5-1 to TRBJ1-1; the match to TRBD1 covers 7 bases. This CDR3 region has 17 residues. Trimming cost V 0 bases and J 0 bases; bases outside gene matches: 8. Germline V gives CDR1 SGHRS, CDR2 YFSETQ. The CDR3 spells CASSLGGGLVMNTEAFF. The CDR3 coding sequence is TGCGCCAGCAGCTTGGGAGGGGGCCTGGTCATGAACACTGAAGCTTTCTTT.

This clonotype was seen at least ten times. The rearrangement links TRBV19 to TRBJ2-5; no clear D. The CDR3 loop spans 13 amino acids. Trimming left V 5 bases short and J 2 bases short, with 9 bases between. Per the germline V gene, CDR1 is LNHDA and CDR2 is SQIVND (reference sequence). The chain's CDR3 is CASSPGYQETQYF. The CDR3 coding sequence is TGTGCCAGTAGTCCCGGGTATCAAGAGACCCAGTACTTC.

This clonotype occurred many times. The chain is built from TRBV6-4 and TRBJ2-3, with D possibly matching TRBD1 (6 bases). From germline, CDR1 is MRHNA and CDR2 SNTAGT. CDR3 length equals 14 residues. The V end lost 4 bases, the J end lost 0 bases, and 8 bases lay between the germline ends. CDR3 amino acids: CASSVRGSTDTQYF. DNA of the CDR3: TGTGCCAGCAGTGTTAGGGGGAGCACAGATACGCAGTATTTT.

The V call is TRBV19, the J call TRBJ2-5; tentatively, D is TRBD1 (6 bases). From germline, CDR1 is LNHDA and CDR2 SQIVND (reference sequence). V dropped 5 bases and J dropped 2 bases, with 12 bases sitting between them. The CDR3 contains 14 residues. CDR3 DNA sequence: TGTGCCAGTAGTCCCCGGACAGAGCAAGAGACCCAGTACTTC. Amino acids: CASSPRTEQETQYF.

This clonotype has at least ten counts. J is TRBJ1-5 and V is TRBV6-1; D remains unclear. The ends were cut back, 6 bases at V and 7 bases at J, with 1 base in the middle. Germline CDR1 and CDR2: MNHNS and SASEGT. This CDR3 contains 9 residues. The CDR3 region is CASRQPQHF. DNA of the CDR3: TGTGCCAGCAGACAGCCCCAGCATTTT.

The CDR3: CASSFLNFYEQYF. CDR3 nucleotides: TGTGCCAGCAGCTTCCTCAACTTCTACGAGCAGTACTTC. V and J are TRBV7-9 and TRBJ2-7; no definite D call. CDR3 size: 13 residues. V was pared by 3 bases and J by 3 bases, with 9 bases between. CDR1 is SEHNR, CDR2 FQNEAQ, per germline (reference sequence).

With respect to this clonotype: A junction boundary mismatches the germline segment, possibly from a read error. This chain links TRBV10-3 with TRBJ2-2, with 12 bases aligning to TRBD2. The germline CDR1 and CDR2 sequences are ENHRY and SYGVKD. This CDR3 contains 17 residues. The CDR3 DNA follows: TGTGCCAGCAGTTACCCTAGCGGGGGGGCCGACACCGGGGAGCTGTTTTTT. It is translated as CASSYPSGGADTGELFF.

The sample holds a few counts of this clonotype. CDR3 protein: CASSPPIQGGNTGELFF. For the CDR3, the DNA is TGTGCCAGCAGCCCACCAATACAGGGCGGGAACACCGGGGAGCTGTTTTTT. The chain employs TRBV6-2 or TRBV6-3 and TRBJ2-2; weak D call: TRBD1 (6 bases). CDR3 length equals 17 residues. The germline CDR1 and CDR2 sequences are MNHEY and SVGEGT. V was pared by 6 bases and J by 1 base, with 18 bases between.

The chain recombines TRBV19 with TRBJ2-7; 9 nucleotides line up with TRBD1. This CDR3 region has 15 residues. Germline V lookup: CDR1 LNHDA, CDR2 SQIVND (reference sequence). The ends lost 6 bases at V and 2 bases at J; junction bases unmatched: 8. CDR3 residues: CASSISQGAPYEQYF. CDR3 nucleotides: TGTGCCAGTAGCATCTCACAGGGGGCTCCCTACGAGCAGTACTTC.

V gene TRBV15 combines with J gene TRBJ2-5, with D possibly being TRBD1 or TRBD2 (5 bases each). Germline loops: CDR1 LNHNV, CDR2 YYDKDF (reference sequence). CDR3 size: 14 residues. V lost 4 bases and J lost 5, with 14 bases in between. CDR3 loop: CATSTGTRGETQYF. DNA for the CDR3: TGTGCCACCAGCACCGGGACGCGCGGGGAGACCCAGTACTTC.

The count of this clonotype is one. The rearrangement uses TRBV2 and TRBJ1-4, with TRBD1 identical over 8 bases. V dropped 4 bases and J dropped 10; count of bases not matched to a gene: 11. This CDR3 comprises 15 residues. Germline assignment: CDR1 SNHLY and CDR2 FYNNEI. Here the CDR3 DNA reads TGTGCCAGCAGTGCCTCGACAGGGGTAGCGGTAAAACTGTTTTTT. Protein: CASSASTGVAVKLFF.

As concerns this clonotype: A read error may produce the germline difference seen at one junction end. The V call is TRBV7-7, the J call TRBJ2-5; TRBD1 is a possible D gene (5 bases). Per germline, CDR1 SSHAT and CDR2 FNYEAQ (reference sequence). The CDR3 has 13 amino acids. CDR3 region: CASSFSRAETQYF. The CDR3 nucleotides are TGTGCTAGCAGCTTTTCCAGGGCAGAGACCCAGTACTTC.

The chain links TRBV29-1 to TRBJ2-5; D may be TRBD1 (6 bases). Germline V CDR1 and CDR2: SQVTM, ANQGSEA. This CDR3 contains 11 residues. V was shortened by 4 bases and J by 5 bases, with 8 bases between the two germline ends. CDR3: CSVGQVETQYF. DNA for the CDR3: TGCAGCGTTGGACAGGTGGAGACCCAGTACTTC. The full variable domain, completed using reference TRBV29-1 and TRBJ2-5, is SAVISQKPSRDICQRGTSLTIQCQVDSQVTMMFWYRQQPGQSLTLIATANQGSEATYESGFVIDKFPISRPNLTFSTLTVSNMSPEDSSIYLCSVGQVETQYFGPGTRLLVL.

The rearrangement links TRBV4-1 to TRBJ1-6; D call uncertain. CDR1 and CDR2 (germline): MGHRA, YSYEKL. The V end lost 1 base, the J end lost 7 bases, and 5 bases lay between the germline ends. The CDR3 consists of 13 residues. The CDR3 coding sequence is TGCGCCAGCAGCCAAGGGGCCAATTCACCCCTCCACTTT. It translates to CASSQGANSPLHF.

The chain joins TRBV15 to TRBJ2-3; 8 bases map to TRBD2. There are 14 residues in the CDR3. The junction had 12 bases not matched to a gene; V was cut back by 8 bases and J by 8 bases. The germline V gene has CDR1 LNHNV and CDR2 YYDKDF (reference sequence). CDR3 DNA: TGTGCCACCTCACGGCGGGGGGCCCGGGGTACGCAGTATTTT. Translated: CATSRRGARGTQYF.

This clonotype was recorded at least ten times. The rearrangement joins TRBV12-3 or TRBV12-4 to TRBJ1-6; D might be TRBD1 (5 bases). This CDR3 region has 14 residues. Trimming shortened V by 5 bases and J by 6 bases, and 11 bases separated the two germline ends. In DNA form, the CDR3 reads TGTGCCAGCAGTCGGGCGGGGCTTAATTCACCCCTCCACTTT. It codes for CASSRAGLNSPLHF.

This clonotype was seen more than once but under ten times. The chain has TRBV12-3 or TRBV12-4 and TRBJ2-7; unclear D gene. Trimming took off 1 base at V and 3 bases at J, with 10 bases between the two ends. The CDR3 runs 14 residues. The CDR3 DNA is TGTGCCAGCAGTTTAGGGTTTCGGATCTACGAGCAGTACTTC. This sequence encodes CASSLGFRIYEQYF.

The genes are TRBV27 and TRBJ2-7; 8 positions match TRBD2. This CDR3 spans 14 amino acids. Germline V gene data show CDR1 as MNHEY and CDR2 as SMNVEV (reference sequence). V shed 5 bases, J shed 6 bases, and the junction held 9 bases outside the gene matches. CDR3 amino acids: CASSTSGGTGEQYF. The CDR3, as DNA: TGTGCCAGCAGTACCTCGGGGGGGACGGGCGAGCAGTACTTC.

This chain uses TRBV9 with TRBJ2-7, with TRBD1 matching 7 bases. Germline CDR1 and CDR2: SGDLS and YYNGEE. Trimming removed 3 bases from V and 2 bases from J; junction bases left unmatched: 14. The CDR3 contains 17 residues. The CDR3 sequence is CASSAPEAGTVTYEQYF. The CDR3 DNA reads TGTGCCAGCAGCGCACCCGAAGCCGGGACAGTTACCTACGAGCAGTACTTC. The full variable domain, its missing parts supplied by reference TRBV9 and TRBJ2-7, is DSGVTQTPKHLITATGQRVTLRCSPRSGDLSVYWYQQSLDQGLQFLIQYYNGEERAKGNILERFSAQQFPDLHSELNLSSLELGDSALYFCASSAPEAGTVTYEQYFGPGTRLTVT.

This clonotype has a count of ten or more. The V and J genes are TRBV5-1 and TRBJ1-6; 8 bases match TRBD1. Germline V CDR1 and CDR2: SGHRS, YFSETQ. The CDR3 sequence is 15 residues long. J gave up 7 bases and V 5 bases, and 8 bases lay outside the gene matches. CDR3: CASRETGAGNSPLHF. In nucleotides, the CDR3 is TGCGCCAGCAGAGAGACAGGGGCTGGGAATTCACCCCTCCACTTT.

This clonotype was seen many times. The CDR3 region has the DNA TGTGCCAGCAGTGAAGGTTCGGGAGGGGGCGGACCCCTCCACTTT. Amino acids: CASSEGSGGGGPLHF. The genes are TRBV6-1 and TRBJ1-6; 7 bases align to TRBD1. The J segment lost 12 bases and the V segment lost 1 base, leaving 9 bases of the junction unmatched. The CDR3 has 15 amino acids. Germline V gene lookup returns CDR1 MNHNS and CDR2 SASEGT.

This clonotype was observed at least ten times. This chain connects TRBV29-1 to TRBJ2-7; 7 bases align to TRBD1. Germline values: CDR1 SQVTM, CDR2 ANQGSEA. This CDR3 comprises 13 residues. V was pared by 6 bases and J by 0 bases, with 5 bases of the junction left unmatched. This CDR3 reads CSVAGGSSYEQYF. The CDR3, as DNA: TGCAGCGTCGCAGGGGGTAGCTCCTACGAGCAGTACTTC.

The chain uses TRBV10-3 and TRBJ2-5; D is uncertain. The V end was cut by 4 bases, the J end by 4 bases, with 16 bases between. From germline, CDR1 is ENHRY and CDR2 SYGVKD. CDR3 length: 15 amino acids. CDR3 sequence: CAISAGSTLRETQYF. Here the CDR3 DNA reads TGTGCCATCAGTGCGGGCAGCACCTTGAGAGAGACCCAGTACTTC.